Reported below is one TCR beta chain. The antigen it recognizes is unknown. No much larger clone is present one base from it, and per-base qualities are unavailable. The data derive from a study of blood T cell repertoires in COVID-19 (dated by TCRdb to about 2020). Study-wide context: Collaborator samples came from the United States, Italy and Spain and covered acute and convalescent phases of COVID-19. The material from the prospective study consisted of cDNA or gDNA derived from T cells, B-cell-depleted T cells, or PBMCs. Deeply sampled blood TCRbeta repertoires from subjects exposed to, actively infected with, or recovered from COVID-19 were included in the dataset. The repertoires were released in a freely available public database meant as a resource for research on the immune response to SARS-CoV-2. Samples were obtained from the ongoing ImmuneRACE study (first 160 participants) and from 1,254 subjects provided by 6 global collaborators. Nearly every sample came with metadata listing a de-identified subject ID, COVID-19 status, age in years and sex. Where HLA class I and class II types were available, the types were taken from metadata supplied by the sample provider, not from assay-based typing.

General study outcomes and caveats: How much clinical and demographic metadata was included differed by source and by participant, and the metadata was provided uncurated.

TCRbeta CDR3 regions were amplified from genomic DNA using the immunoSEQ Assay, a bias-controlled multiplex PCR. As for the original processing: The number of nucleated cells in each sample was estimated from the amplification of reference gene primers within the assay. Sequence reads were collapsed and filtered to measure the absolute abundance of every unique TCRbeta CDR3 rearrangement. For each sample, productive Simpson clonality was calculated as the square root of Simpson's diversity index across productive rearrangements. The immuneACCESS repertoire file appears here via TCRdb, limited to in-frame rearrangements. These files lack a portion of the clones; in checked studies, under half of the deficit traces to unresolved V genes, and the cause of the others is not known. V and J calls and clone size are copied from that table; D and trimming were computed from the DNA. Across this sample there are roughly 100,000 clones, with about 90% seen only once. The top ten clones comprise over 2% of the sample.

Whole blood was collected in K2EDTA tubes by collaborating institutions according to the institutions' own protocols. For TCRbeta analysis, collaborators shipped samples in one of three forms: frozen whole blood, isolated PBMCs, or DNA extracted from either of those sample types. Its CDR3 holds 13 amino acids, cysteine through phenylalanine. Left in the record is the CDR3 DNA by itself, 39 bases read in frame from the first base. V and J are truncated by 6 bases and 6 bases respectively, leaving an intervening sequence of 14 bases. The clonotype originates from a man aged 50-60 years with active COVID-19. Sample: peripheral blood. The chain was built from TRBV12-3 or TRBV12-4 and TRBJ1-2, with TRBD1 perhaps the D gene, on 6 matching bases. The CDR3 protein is CASSPAGVNGYTF. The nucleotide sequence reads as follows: TGTGCCAGCAGCCCCGCAGGGGTGAATGGCTACACCTTC.